The 30 T cell receptor beta chains reported below all come from one sample, sequenced in a study of patients and donors after allogeneic stem cell transplantation. One entry per CDR3 protein results from TCRdb running MiXCR on the RT-PCR reads. The sample lists about a million distinct CDR3 sequences, about 20% occurring once. Sequencing was carried out using blood, either unsorted or a sorted T cell fraction (not recorded which). These receptor sequences come from a human donor who was either an allogeneic HSCT recipient or a stem cell or donor lymphocyte infusion donor (not recorded which). It is not recorded whose cells these are; they may come from a transplant donor.

The rearrangement joins TRBV29-1 to TRBJ2-7, with a tentative D call TRBD2 (5 bases). V dropped 3 bases and J dropped 4 bases, with 13 bases sitting between them. In germline, CDR1 is SQVTM, CDR2 ANQGSEA. The CDR3 is 13 amino acids. The CDR3 spells CSVDRAGGYEQYF. CDR3 in DNA: TGCAGCGTTGATAGAGCCGGCGGGTACGAGCAGTACTTC.

This chain connects TRBV11-1 to TRBJ2-1, with 8 bases lining up with TRBD2. Germline CDR1 and CDR2: SGHAT and FQDESV (reference sequence). The CDR3 totals 15 residues. Trimming removed 6 bases from V and 6 bases from J; junction bases left unmatched: 10. CDR3 protein: CASSFGGAGSNEQFF. CDR3 DNA: TGTGCCAGCAGTTTCGGGGGGGCTGGATCCAATGAGCAGTTCTTC. The whole variable domain, filled in from reference TRBV11-1 and TRBJ2-1, reads EAEVAQSPRYKITEKSQAVAFWCDPISGHATLYWYRQILGQGPELLVQFQDESVVDDSQLPKDRFSAERLKGVDSTLKIQPAELGDSAMYLCASSFGGAGSNEQFFGPGTRLTVL.

The genes are TRBV6-1 and TRBJ1-1; D ambiguous. The CDR3 spans 14 residues. Germline CDR1 reads MNHNS; CDR2 reads SASEGT. V lost 6 bases and J lost 6, with 17 bases in between. The CDR3: CASSPSLPEPEAFF. The CDR3 bases are TGTGCCAGCAGCCCTTCCCTTCCGGAGCCTGAAGCTTTCTTT.

The CDR3 bases are TGTGCCAGCAGGCGCCTCCAGGGGGACTCCTACAATGAGCAGTTCTTC. Translating it yields CASRRLQGDSYNEQFF. The chain carries TRBV11-2 and TRBJ2-1; 7 bases fit TRBD1. This CDR3 contains 16 residues. The V segment lost 6 bases and the J segment 0 bases; nucleotides outside the gene matches: 8. Germline CDR1 SGHAT, CDR2 FQNNGV.

The sample holds a few counts of this clonotype. V is TRBV11-2 and J is TRBJ2-1, with D perhaps matching TRBD1 (5 bases). This CDR3 region has 16 residues. Germline CDR1 SGHAT, CDR2 FQNNGV. V lost 2 bases and J lost 0, with 11 bases in between. CDR3 DNA: TGTGCCAGCAGCTTACAGGGTCGGAGCTCCTACAATGAGCAGTTCTTC. This gives the protein CASSLQGRSSYNEQFF.

The rearrangement links TRBV29-1 to TRBJ2-4, with a tentative D call TRBD2 (6 bases). The CDR3 has 13 residues. Germline V gives CDR1 SQVTM, CDR2 ANQGSEA. Between the trimmed V and J ends, which lost 7 bases and 2 bases, there was a span of 12 bases. The CDR3 DNA sequence: TGCAGCGCCCTGGGGGGTACCAAAAACATTCAGTACTTC. This gives the protein CSALGGTKNIQYF.

The sample holds many counts of this clonotype. This chain uses TRBV24-1 with TRBJ2-2; 8 bases line up with TRBD1. The V gene end was trimmed by 3 bases and the J gene end by 6 bases; junction bases not matched to a gene: 8. This CDR3 region has 16 residues. Germline CDR1 and CDR2: KGHDR and SFDVKD. CDR3 in amino acids: CATSDQRQGLSGELFF. DNA of the CDR3: TGTGCCACCAGTGATCAGAGACAGGGGCTATCCGGGGAGCTGTTTTTT.

The chain has TRBV29-1 and TRBJ1-2; no clear D. The V and J ends lost 6 bases and 5 bases respectively, with 19 bases between them. CDR1 is SQVTM and CDR2 is ANQGSEA in the germline V gene. This CDR3 has 14 amino acids. Here the CDR3 reads CSVSPLREPYGYTF. CDR3 DNA: TGCAGCGTCTCCCCGCTTCGAGAGCCTTATGGCTACACCTTC.

CDR3 region: CASRQGGLPIQPQHF. In DNA form, the CDR3 reads TGTGCCAGCAGGCAGGGAGGCCTTCCAATTCAGCCCCAGCATTTT. V usage is TRBV27 and J usage is TRBJ1-5; D might be TRBD1 (5 bases). CDR1 and CDR2 from the germline V gene are MNHEY and SMNVEV (reference sequence). The CDR3 runs 15 residues. Trimming took off 6 bases at V and 6 bases at J, with 18 bases between the two ends.

This clonotype was recorded at least ten times. The rearrangement links TRBV29-1 to TRBJ2-1; TRBD1 aligns across 8 bases. The CDR3 length is 12 residues. V was pared by 6 bases and J by 5 bases, with 3 bases of the junction left unmatched. The germline gives CDR1 SQVTM, CDR2 ANQGSEA. The CDR3 DNA sequence: TGCAGCGTCGTGACAGGGGACAATGAGCAGTTCTTC. Protein sequence: CSVVTGDNEQFF.

The V and J genes are TRBV5-6 and TRBJ2-4, with TRBD2 matching 14 bases. The V gene end was trimmed by 2 bases and the J gene end by 7 bases; junction bases not matched to a gene: 14. Looked up from germline, CDR1 is SGHDT and CDR2 is YYEEEE. This CDR3 has 19 residues. The DNA of the CDR3 is TGTGCCAGCAGCTTAGTCCCGGGACTAGCGGGAGAGGGAATCAACATTCAGTACTTC. It codes for CASSLVPGLAGEGINIQYF.

This clonotype was seen a few times. This rearrangement joins TRBV4-3 to TRBJ2-3; D remains unclear. Germline V gene data show CDR1 as LGHNA and CDR2 as YSLEER. CDR3 size: 15 residues. Between the trimmed V and J ends, which lost 2 bases and 6 bases, there was a span of 15 bases. The CDR3 bases are TGCGCCAGCAGCCAACTCCAGGCCGATAGCGATACGCAGTATTTT. This gives the protein CASSQLQADSDTQYF.

The chain is built from TRBV2 and TRBJ1-2; D might be TRBD1 (6 bases). The CDR3 contains 14 residues. CDR1 SNHLY and CDR2 FYNNEI come from the germline V gene. V lost 11 bases to trimming and J lost 4 bases, with 20 bases between them. The CDR3 spells CACSGRGLVYGYTF. The CDR3 DNA reads TGTGCCTGCTCGGGCAGGGGTTTAGTCTATGGCTACACCTTC. Supplemented by reference TRBV2 and TRBJ1-2, the full variable domain reads EPEVTQTPSHQVTQMGQEVILRCVPISNHLYFYWYRQILGQKVEFLVSFYNNEISEKSEIFDDQFSVERPDGSNFTLKIRSTKLEDSAMYFCACSGRGLVYGYTFGSGTRLTVV.

The V and J genes are TRBV7-8 and TRBJ2-1; D not resolved. Germline CDR1 is SGHVS and CDR2 is FQNEAQ. The length of the CDR3 is 15 residues. Between the trimmed V and J ends, which lost 3 bases and 8 bases, there was a span of 17 bases. The DNA for the CDR3 is TGTGCCAGCAGCTTCGACGGCTCAGCGAAAGATGAGCAGTTCTTC. Residues: CASSFDGSAKDEQFF.

At least ten counts were recorded for this clonotype. A read error may produce the germline difference seen at one junction end. The V gene is TRBV12-3 or TRBV12-4, the J gene TRBJ2-1, with D possibly TRBD2 on 6 matching bases. CDR3 length: 15 residues. The CDR3 loop reads CASSVADLSYNEQFF. The CDR3 DNA reads as TGTGCCAGCAGTGTAGCGGACCTCTCCTACAATGAGCAGTTCTTC.

This clonotype was counted between two and nine times. This chain links TRBV6-1 with TRBJ1-5, with D unresolved. V gave up 3 bases and J gave up 11 bases, with 8 bases separating them. Germline V gene sequence: CDR1 MNHNS, CDR2 SASEGT. The CDR3 is made up of 11 amino acids. CDR3 loop: CASSDGPAQHF. As DNA, the CDR3 is TGTGCCAGCAGTGATGGACCGGCCCAGCATTTT.

V is TRBV4-3 and J is TRBJ2-1; D is possibly TRBD2 (5 bases). This CDR3 has 16 residues. Germline V lookup: CDR1 LGHNA, CDR2 YSLEER. The V and J ends lost 2 bases and 7 bases respectively, with 18 bases between them. CDR3 sequence (DNA): TGCGCCAGCAGCCAACTGGGATGGGCCGGGATAAATGAGCAGTTCTTC. Protein sequence: CASSQLGWAGINEQFF.

The chain joins TRBV20-1 to TRBJ1-3, with no clear D. V was cut by 5 bases and J by 4 bases, with 18 bases left in between. The CDR3 length is 15 residues. Germline V gene data show CDR1 as DFQATT and CDR2 as SNEGSKA (reference sequence). The CDR3 region has the DNA TGCAGTGCTGACCTAGGCGGACCGTCCGGAAACACCATATATTTT. It specifies CSADLGGPSGNTIYF.

The chain joins TRBV4-1 to TRBJ2-2, with unresolved D. Germline CDR1 reads MGHRA; CDR2 reads YSYEKL. The CDR3 covers 16 residues. Deletions cut 1 base from V and 5 bases from J, with 14 bases between. For the CDR3, the DNA is TGCGCCAGCAGCCAAGGGAATAGATTTGGGACCGGGGAGCTGTTTTTT. Protein sequence: CASSQGNRFGTGELFF.

There are a few counts of this clonotype. The rearrangement joins TRBV18 to TRBJ2-1, with D perhaps TRBD2 (5 bases). V was trimmed by 2 bases and J by 5 bases, leaving 13 bases between them. CDR3 length: 15 amino acids. CDR1 and CDR2 from the germline V gene are KGHSH and LQKENI. CDR3 region: CASSPNSRADNEQFF. CDR3 DNA sequence: TGTGCCAGCTCACCAAACTCGAGGGCGGACAATGAGCAGTTCTTC.

This clonotype was counted only a few times. J is TRBJ1-2 and V is TRBV2, with D possibly matching TRBD1 (5 bases). V lost 2 bases to trimming and J lost 4 bases, with 11 bases between them. CDR1 and CDR2 from the germline V gene are SNHLY and FYNNEI. There are 14 residues in the CDR3. Here the CDR3 reads CASSEPGLGYGYTF. CDR3 coding DNA: TGTGCCAGCAGTGAACCGGGGCTTGGCTATGGCTACACCTTC.

V and J are TRBV7-8 and TRBJ2-7; no firm D call. Germline values: CDR1 SGHVS, CDR2 FQNEAQ. V gave up 0 bases and J gave up 2 bases, with 8 bases separating them. This CDR3 is built from 14 residues. CDR3 coding DNA: TGTGCCAGCAGCTTAGCGCACGCCGCCTACGAGCAGTACTTC. Translating it yields CASSLAHAAYEQYF.

The genes are TRBV2 and TRBJ1-5; 7 bases agree with TRBD1. J gave up 2 bases and V 6 bases, and 7 bases lay outside the gene matches. The CDR3 is 15 amino acids. Germline values: CDR1 SNHLY, CDR2 FYNNEI. In DNA form, the CDR3 reads TGTGCCAGCAGGACGGGGCAGGGGGGCAATCAGCCCCAGCATTTT. It codes for CASRTGQGGNQPQHF.

This sequence joins TRBV5-5 and TRBJ2-1; 8 positions match TRBD2. Looked up from germline, CDR1 is SGHKS and CDR2 is YYEKEE (reference sequence). The junction had 13 bases not matched to a gene; V was cut back by 2 bases and J by 9 bases. CDR3 size: 16 residues. CDR3 bases: TGTGCCAGCAGCTTTCTTACGGGGGGGCGCTTTGGTGAGCAGTTCTTC. Protein product: CASSFLTGGRFGEQFF.

This chain joins TRBV11-2 and TRBJ2-1; D is tentatively TRBD1 or TRBD2 (5 bases each). The CDR3 sequence is 18 residues long. Germline CDR1 and CDR2: SGHAT and FQNNGV. V gave up 1 base and J gave up 9 bases, with 25 bases separating them. CDR3 in amino acids: CASSLVIVGPGRAGEQFF. As DNA, the CDR3 is TGTGCCAGCAGCTTAGTTATTGTTGGGCCAGGGCGGGCGGGTGAGCAGTTCTTC.

This rearrangement joins TRBV4-3 to TRBJ2-2; the D call may be TRBD1 or TRBD2 (5 bases each). In germline, CDR1 is LGHNA, CDR2 YSLEER. CDR3 length: 14 amino acids. V lost 2 bases, J lost 10 bases, and 14 bases lay in between. Written as DNA, the CDR3 is TGCGCCAGCAGCCAAAACTCGAGAGGGGAGGAGCTGTTTTTT. This sequence encodes CASSQNSRGEELFF.

This clonotype was counted only a few times. The chain recombines TRBV3-1 with TRBJ1-6, with unresolved D. Germline V lookup: CDR1 LGHDT, CDR2 YNNKEL (reference sequence). This CDR3 spans 15 amino acids. V was cut by 7 bases and J by 4 bases, with 14 bases left in between. This CDR3 is CASTARGEYNSPLHF. The CDR3 coding sequence is TGTGCCAGCACGGCCCGAGGAGAGTATAATTCACCCCTCCACTTT.

This chain uses TRBV20-1 with TRBJ1-2; TRBD1 is a possible D gene (5 bases). This CDR3 is 13 amino acids long. Germline CDR1 reads DFQATT; CDR2 reads SNEGSKA (reference sequence). Trimming removed 1 base from V and 8 bases from J, with 14 bases in between. The DNA of the CDR3 is TGCAGTGCTAGAGCTTCAGGGAAGGGCGGCTACACCTTC. Protein: CSARASGKGGYTF.

V is TRBV27 and J is TRBJ1-1; TRBD1 aligns across 7 bases. The length of the CDR3 is 15 residues. V lost 2 bases, J lost 3 bases, and 6 bases stayed unmatched. Germline V gene data show CDR1 as MNHEY and CDR2 as SMNVEV (reference sequence). The CDR3 spells CASSLLPGQHTEAFF. The DNA of the CDR3 is TGTGCCAGCAGTTTACTTCCGGGACAGCACACTGAAGCTTTCTTT.

The chain uses TRBV27 and TRBJ1-6; tentatively, D is TRBD1 (5 bases). Germline V gene lookup returns CDR1 MNHEY and CDR2 SMNVEV (reference sequence). V lost 6 bases to trimming and J lost 9 bases, with 18 bases between them. The CDR3 runs to 15 residues. In nucleotides, the CDR3 is TGTGCCAGCAGCCGGGGCGGGGTCTCTCCTTCACCCCTCCACTTT. Protein sequence: CASSRGGVSPSPLHF.